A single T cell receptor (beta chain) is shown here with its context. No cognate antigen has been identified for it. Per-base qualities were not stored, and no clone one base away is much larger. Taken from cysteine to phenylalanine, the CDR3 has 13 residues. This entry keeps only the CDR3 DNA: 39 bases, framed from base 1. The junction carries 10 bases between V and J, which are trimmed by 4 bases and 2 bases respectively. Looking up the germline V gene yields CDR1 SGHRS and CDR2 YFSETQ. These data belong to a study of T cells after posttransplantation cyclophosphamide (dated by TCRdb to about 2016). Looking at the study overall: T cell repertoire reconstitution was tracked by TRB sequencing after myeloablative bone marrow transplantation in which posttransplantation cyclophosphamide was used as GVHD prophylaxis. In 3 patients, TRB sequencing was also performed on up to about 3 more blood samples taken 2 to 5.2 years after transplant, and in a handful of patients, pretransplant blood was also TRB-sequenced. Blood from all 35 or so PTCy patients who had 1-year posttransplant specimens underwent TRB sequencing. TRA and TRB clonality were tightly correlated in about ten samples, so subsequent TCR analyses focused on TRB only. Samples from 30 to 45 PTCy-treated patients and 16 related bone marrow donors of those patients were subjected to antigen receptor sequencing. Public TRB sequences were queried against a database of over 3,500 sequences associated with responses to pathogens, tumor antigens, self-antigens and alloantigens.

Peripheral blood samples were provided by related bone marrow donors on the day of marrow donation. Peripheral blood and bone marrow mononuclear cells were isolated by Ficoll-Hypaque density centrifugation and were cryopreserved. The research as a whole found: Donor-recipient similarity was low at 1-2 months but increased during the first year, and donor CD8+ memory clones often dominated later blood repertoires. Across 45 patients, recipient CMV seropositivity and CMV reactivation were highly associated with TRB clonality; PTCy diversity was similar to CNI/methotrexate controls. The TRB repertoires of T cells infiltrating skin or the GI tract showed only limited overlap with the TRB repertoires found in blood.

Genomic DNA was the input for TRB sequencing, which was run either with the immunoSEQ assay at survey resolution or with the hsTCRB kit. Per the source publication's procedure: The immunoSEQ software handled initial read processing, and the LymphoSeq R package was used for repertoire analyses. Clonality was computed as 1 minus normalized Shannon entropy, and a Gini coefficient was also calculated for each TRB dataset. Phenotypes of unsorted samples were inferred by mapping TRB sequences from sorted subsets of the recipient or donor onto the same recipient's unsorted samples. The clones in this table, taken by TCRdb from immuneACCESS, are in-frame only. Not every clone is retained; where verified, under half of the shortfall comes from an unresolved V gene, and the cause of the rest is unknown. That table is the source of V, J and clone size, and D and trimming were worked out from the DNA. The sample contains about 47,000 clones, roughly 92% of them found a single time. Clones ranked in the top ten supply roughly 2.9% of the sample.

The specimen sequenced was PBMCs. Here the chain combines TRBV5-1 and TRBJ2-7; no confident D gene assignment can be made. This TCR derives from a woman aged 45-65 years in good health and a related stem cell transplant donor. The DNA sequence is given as TGCGCCAGCAGCCTCAACAACCCCTACGAGCAGTACTTC. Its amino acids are CASSLNNPYEQYF.